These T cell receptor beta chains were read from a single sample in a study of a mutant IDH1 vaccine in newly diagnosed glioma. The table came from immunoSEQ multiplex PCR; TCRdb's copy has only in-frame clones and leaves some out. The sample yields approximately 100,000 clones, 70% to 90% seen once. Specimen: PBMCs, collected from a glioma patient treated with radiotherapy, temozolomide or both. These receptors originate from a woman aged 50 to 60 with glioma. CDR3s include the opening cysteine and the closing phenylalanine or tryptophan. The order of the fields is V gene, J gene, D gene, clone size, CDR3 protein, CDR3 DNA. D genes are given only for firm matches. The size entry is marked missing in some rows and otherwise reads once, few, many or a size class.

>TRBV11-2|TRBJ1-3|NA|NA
CASSLTYRNTIYF
TGTGCCAGCAGCTTAACATACCGAAACACCATATATTTT
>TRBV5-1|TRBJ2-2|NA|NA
CASSLESHGTGELFF
TGCGCCAGCAGCTTGGAATCTCATGGGACCGGGGAGCTGTTTTTT
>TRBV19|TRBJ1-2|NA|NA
CASTHRTPTNYGYTF
TGTGCCAGTACCCACAGGACACCCACTAACTATGGCTACACCTTC
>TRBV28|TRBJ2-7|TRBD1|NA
CATKPGTDSYEQYF
TGTGCCACCAAACCAGGGACAGACTCTTACGAGCAGTACTTC
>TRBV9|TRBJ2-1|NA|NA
CASSVEGNAYNEQFF
TGTGCCAGCAGCGTAGAAGGGAACGCTTACAATGAGCAGTTCTTC
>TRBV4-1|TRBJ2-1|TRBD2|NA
CASSRASGPYNEQFF
TGCGCCAGCAGCCGGGCTAGCGGGCCTTACAATGAGCAGTTCTTC
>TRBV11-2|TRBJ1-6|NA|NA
CASSRGGHRSPLHF
TGTGCCAGCTCGAGGGGGGGGCATAGATCACCCCTCCACTTT
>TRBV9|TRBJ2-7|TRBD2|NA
CASSPGGGRAHEQYF
TGTGCCAGCAGCCCTGGGGGAGGGAGGGCCCACGAGCAGTACTTC
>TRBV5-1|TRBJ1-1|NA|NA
CASSLIQGTEAFF
TGCGCCAGCAGCTTGATACAGGGCACTGAAGCTTTCTTT
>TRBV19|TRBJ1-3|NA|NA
CASSILGDLWGNTIYF
TGTGCCAGTAGTATATTGGGCGACCTCTGGGGAAACACCATATATTTT
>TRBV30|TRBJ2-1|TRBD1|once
CAWSRWTGGRNEQFF
TGTGCCTGGAGTAGGTGGACAGGGGGAAGGAATGAGCAGTTCTTC
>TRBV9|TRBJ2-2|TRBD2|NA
CASSVSLAAGTGELFF
TGTGCCAGCAGCGTAAGCCTAGCGGCTGGGACCGGGGAGCTGTTTTTT
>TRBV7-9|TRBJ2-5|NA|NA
CASSSQGAETQYF
TGTGCCAGCAGCTCCCAGGGTGCGGAGACCCAGTACTTC
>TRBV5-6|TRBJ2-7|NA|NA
CASSPLEGSYEQYF
TGTGCCAGCAGCCCACTGGAGGGATCCTACGAGCAGTACTTC
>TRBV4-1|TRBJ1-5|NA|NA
CASSQEHGVGQPQHF
TGCGCCAGCAGCCAAGAACACGGGGTAGGACAGCCCCAGCATTTT
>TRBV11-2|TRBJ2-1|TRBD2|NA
CASSSTSGRRLEQFF
TGTGCCAGCAGCTCGACTAGCGGGAGAAGGCTTGAGCAGTTCTTC